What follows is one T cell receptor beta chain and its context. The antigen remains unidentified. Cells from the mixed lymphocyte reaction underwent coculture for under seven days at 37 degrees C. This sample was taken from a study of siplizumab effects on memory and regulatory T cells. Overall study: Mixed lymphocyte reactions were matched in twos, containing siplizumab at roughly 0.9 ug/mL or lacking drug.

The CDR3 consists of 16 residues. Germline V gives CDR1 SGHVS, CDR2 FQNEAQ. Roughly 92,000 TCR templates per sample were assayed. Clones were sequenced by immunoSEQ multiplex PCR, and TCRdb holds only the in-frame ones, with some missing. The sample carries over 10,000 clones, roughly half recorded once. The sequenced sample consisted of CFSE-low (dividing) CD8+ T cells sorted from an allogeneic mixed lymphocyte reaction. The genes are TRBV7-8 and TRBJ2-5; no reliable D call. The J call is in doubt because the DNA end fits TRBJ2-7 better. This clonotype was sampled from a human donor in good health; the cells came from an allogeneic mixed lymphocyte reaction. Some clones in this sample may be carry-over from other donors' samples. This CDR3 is CASSRAGGLGYYEQYF. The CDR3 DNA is TGTGCCAGCAGCCGTGCCGGCGGCCTAGGTTACTACGAGCAGTACTTC.